A single sample gave rise to the 20 T cell receptor beta chains below, sequenced in a study of blood T cell repertoires in COVID-19. TCRdb's table, derived via immunoSEQ multiplex PCR, lists solely in-frame clones and lacks some. The sample has a few hundred thousand clones; 84% are singletons. What was sequenced was PBMCs or T cells enriched from blood (not recorded which). All receptors derive from a woman aged 40 to 50 who had recovered from COVID-19.

The J gene is TRBJ1-2, the V gene TRBV12-3 or TRBV12-4; possibly TRBD1 for D (6 bases). The CDR3 extends over 13 amino acids. The ends were cut back, 3 bases at V and 6 bases at J, with 11 bases in the middle. The CDR3 DNA is TGTGCCAGCAGTTTTCAGGGGCCTAATGGCTACACCTTC. Translating gives CASSFQGPNGYTF.

V usage is TRBV5-4 and J usage is TRBJ1-2, with D possibly being TRBD1 (5 bases). This CDR3 spans 17 amino acids. The V and J ends lost 3 bases and 5 bases respectively, with 23 bases between them. Looked up from germline, CDR1 is SGHNT and CDR2 is YYREEE (reference sequence). The CDR3, as DNA: TGTGCCAGCAGCTCGTCCGGGACTTCCCTCGCCCTATATGGCTACACCTTC. It is translated as CASSSSGTSLALYGYTF.

CDR3 in amino acids: CASSLARGEKLFF. In DNA form, the CDR3 reads TGTGCCAGCAGCTTGGCACGGGGTGAAAAACTGTTTTTT. The chain combines TRBV5-8 with TRBJ1-4; no reliable D call. V was cut by 0 bases and J by 7 bases, with 7 bases left in between. CDR1 and CDR2 from the germline V gene are SGHTS and YDEGEE. The CDR3 extends over 13 amino acids.

The rearrangement uses TRBV27 and TRBJ2-5; 13 bases are shared with TRBD2. V trimming: 6 bases; J trimming: 5 bases; junction bases outside the gene matches: 3. CDR1 MNHEY and CDR2 SMNVEV come from the germline V gene (reference sequence). This CDR3 spans 14 amino acids. The CDR3 loop reads CASRGLAGDETQYF. Here the CDR3 DNA reads TGTGCCAGCAGAGGACTAGCGGGAGATGAGACCCAGTACTTC.

The CDR3 DNA sequence: TGCGCCAGCAGCAACGACAGGGGGACGTATGGTAGGGATGGCTACACCTTC. Encoded protein: CASSNDRGTYGRDGYTF. This chain joins TRBV5-1 and TRBJ1-2, with 9 positions matching TRBD1. This CDR3 contains 17 residues. Germline V CDR1 and CDR2: SGHRS, YFSETQ. The ends lost 4 bases at V and 6 bases at J; junction bases unmatched: 16.

This clone was counted only a few times. The chain uses TRBV29-1 and TRBJ2-3; perhaps TRBD2 as D (6 bases). V lost 4 bases to trimming and J lost 4 bases, with 15 bases between them. Germline assignment: CDR1 SQVTM and CDR2 ANQGSEA. CDR3 length equals 14 residues. DNA of the CDR3: TGCAGCGTTGCTACTAGCACCGGAGCAGATACGCAGTATTTT. It specifies CSVATSTGADTQYF.

The chain links TRBV6-5 to TRBJ1-1; D unclear. CDR1 MNHEY and CDR2 SVGAGI come from the germline V gene. The V end lost 5 bases, the J end lost 2 bases, and 15 bases lay between the germline ends. This CDR3 has 15 residues. In DNA, the CDR3 is TGTGCCAGCAGTACCGCTCCGGGTCGAAACACTGAAGCTTTCTTT. Translating it yields CASSTAPGRNTEAFF.

The genes are TRBV29-1 and TRBJ2-7; 11 bases fit TRBD2. Germline V gene data show CDR1 as SQVTM and CDR2 as ANQGSEA. Trimming removed 3 bases from V and 7 bases from J; junction bases left unmatched: 5. The CDR3 sequence is 13 residues long. The DNA for the CDR3 is TGCAGCGTTGAGGGGAGACTAGCGGGGGAGCAGTACTTC. Amino acid sequence: CSVEGRLAGEQYF.

V is TRBV30 and J is TRBJ1-1; no reliable D call. CDR1 is GTSNPN, CDR2 SVGIG, per germline (reference sequence). Trimming shortened V by 3 bases and J by 2 bases, and 13 bases separated the two germline ends. This CDR3 is 14 amino acids long. CDR3 DNA sequence: TGTGCCTGGAGGACCCTAGGAGACAACACTGAAGCTTTCTTT. Translation: CAWRTLGDNTEAFF. Looking up the rest from reference TRBV30 and TRBJ1-1 gives the full variable domain: SQTIHQWPATLVQPVGSPLSLECTVEGTSNPNLYWYRQAAGRGLQLLFYSVGIGQISSEVPQNLSASRPQDRQFILSSKKLLLSDSGFYLCAWRTLGDNTEAFFGQGTRLTVV.

The J gene is TRBJ2-4, the V gene TRBV5-1; TRBD2 matches at 9 bases. V shed 4 bases, J shed 8 bases, and the junction held 4 bases outside the gene matches. This CDR3 comprises 13 residues. Per germline, CDR1 SGHRS and CDR2 YFSETQ. The CDR3 DNA sequence: TGCGCCAGCAGCCCCGCGGGGGGGGACATTCAGTACTTC. Translation gives CASSPAGGDIQYF.

The genes are TRBV2 and TRBJ2-1; 7 bases are shared with TRBD1. V was clipped by 8 bases and J by 9 bases; unmatched bases: 10. Germline loops: CDR1 SNHLY, CDR2 FYNNEI. The CDR3 length is 13 residues. This CDR3 is CASGGLAGGEQFF. The CDR3 DNA is TGTGCCAGCGGGGGCCTGGCAGGGGGTGAGCAGTTCTTC.

The genes are TRBV3-1 (or the pseudogene TRBV3-2) and TRBJ1-5, with 7 bases matching TRBD1. Germline loops: CDR1 LGHDT, CDR2 YNNKEL (reference sequence). This CDR3 contains 15 residues. V shed 3 bases and J 4 bases; nucleotides not matched to a gene: 6. The CDR3 DNA sequence: TGTGCCAGCAGCCACACCGACAGGGTGAATCAGCCCCAGCATTTT. This gives the protein CASSHTDRVNQPQHF.

The genes are TRBV5-5 and TRBJ1-5; TRBD1 matches at 7 bases. J lost 0 bases, V lost 2 bases, and 11 bases had no gene match. Germline assignment: CDR1 SGHKS and CDR2 YYEKEE (reference sequence). The CDR3 has 18 amino acids. CDR3 DNA sequence: TGTGCCAGCAGCTTCCAAGTGCCCGGGACAGATAGCAATCAGCCCCAGCATTTT. It yields the protein CASSFQVPGTDSNQPQHF.

The chain links TRBV15 to TRBJ2-7; no clear D gene. Germline lookup yields CDR1 LNHNV and CDR2 YYDKDF (reference sequence). The ends were cut back, 1 base at V and 0 bases at J, with 10 bases in the middle. The CDR3 extends over 15 amino acids. Written as DNA, the CDR3 is TGTGCCACCAGCAGAGGGCTAGTTGGCTCCTACGAGCAGTACTTC. Translated: CATSRGLVGSYEQYF.

V and J are TRBV28 and TRBJ1-1; possibly TRBD1 for D (5 bases). Germline CDR1 reads MDHEN; CDR2 reads SYDVKM. Deletions cut 6 bases from V and 0 bases from J, with 14 bases between. The CDR3 runs to 15 residues. This CDR3 reads CASSELRGMNTEAFF. The CDR3 DNA reads as TGTGCCAGCAGCGAATTGCGGGGGATGAACACTGAAGCTTTCTTT.

This clone was detected a few times. The chain links TRBV6-1 to TRBJ2-7; TRBD2 matches 9 bases. The junction had 12 bases not matched to a gene; V was cut back by 2 bases and J by 4 bases. CDR1 MNHNS and CDR2 SASEGT come from the germline V gene. The CDR3 consists of 17 residues. The CDR3 DNA is TGTGCCAGCAGTGAAAACGTTATAGCGGGAGTAAAGTACGAGCAGTACTTC. Translation: CASSENVIAGVKYEQYF.

The chain recombines TRBV30 with TRBJ1-5, with a possible D match to TRBD1 (5 bases). The V gene lost 3 bases and the J gene lost 1 base, with 13 bases spanning the gap. Germline loops: CDR1 GTSNPN, CDR2 SVGIG (reference sequence). There are 15 residues in the CDR3. CDR3 nucleotides: TGTGCCTGGAGACGGGCAGGGTGGAGCAATCAGCCCCAGCATTTT. As protein: CAWRRAGWSNQPQHF.

This clone has a single count. The J gene is TRBJ2-2, the V gene TRBV4-3; the match to TRBD2 covers 15 bases. V lost 3 bases to trimming and J lost 8 bases; unmatched junction nucleotides: 7. From germline, CDR1 is LGHNA and CDR2 YSLEER. This CDR3 is 17 amino acids long. The CDR3 spells CASSHRTSGRVGGELFF. The CDR3 DNA reads TGCGCCAGCAGCCATCGGACTAGCGGGAGGGTAGGAGGGGAGCTGTTTTTT.

The CDR3: CASSEIQGDTGELFF. CDR3 nucleotide sequence: TGTGCCAGCAGCGAAATACAGGGGGACACCGGGGAGCTGTTTTTT. The chain is built from TRBV11-3 and TRBJ2-2; 8 positions agree with TRBD1. Per the germline V gene, CDR1 is SGHNT and CDR2 is YENEEA. There are 15 residues in the CDR3. J was trimmed by 3 bases and V by 5 bases; bases with no gene match: 5.

The CDR3 bases are TGTGCCAGCAGGAAAACAGGGGACTCCTATAATTCACCCCTCCACTTT. Residues: CASRKTGDSYNSPLHF. The chain has TRBV19 and TRBJ1-6; 7 nucleotides agree with TRBD1. Germline CDR1 LNHDA, CDR2 SQIVND (reference sequence). CDR3 length: 16 residues. Germline trimming cut 9 bases from V and 0 bases from J; bases unmatched to any gene: 8. Based on the CDR3 plus reference TRBV19 and TRBJ1-6, the full variable domain is DGGITQSPKYLFRKEGQNVTLSCEQNLNHDAMYWYRQDPGQGLRLIYYSQIVNDFQKGDIAEGYSVSREKKESFPLTVTSAQKNPTAFYLCASRKTGDSYNSPLHFGNGTRLTVT.